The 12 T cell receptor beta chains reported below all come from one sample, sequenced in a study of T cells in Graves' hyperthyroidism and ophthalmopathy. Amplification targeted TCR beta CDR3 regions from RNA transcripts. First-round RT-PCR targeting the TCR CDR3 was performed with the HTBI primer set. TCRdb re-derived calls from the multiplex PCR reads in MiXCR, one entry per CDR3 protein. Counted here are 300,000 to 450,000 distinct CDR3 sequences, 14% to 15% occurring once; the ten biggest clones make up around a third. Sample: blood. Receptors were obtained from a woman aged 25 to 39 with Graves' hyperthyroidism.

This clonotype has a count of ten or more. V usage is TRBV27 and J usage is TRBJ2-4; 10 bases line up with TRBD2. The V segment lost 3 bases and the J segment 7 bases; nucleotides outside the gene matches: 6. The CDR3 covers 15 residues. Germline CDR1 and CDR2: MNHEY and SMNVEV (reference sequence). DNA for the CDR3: TGTGCCAGCAGTTTGACAGCGGGAGGGCCTAACATTCAGTACTTC. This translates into CASSLTAGGPNIQYF.

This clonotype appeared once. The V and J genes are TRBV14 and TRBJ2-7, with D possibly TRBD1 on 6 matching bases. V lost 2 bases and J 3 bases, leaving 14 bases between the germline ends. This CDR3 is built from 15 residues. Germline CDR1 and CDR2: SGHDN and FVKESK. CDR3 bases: TGTGCCAGCAGCCAATCCGGACAGCTCCTCTACGAGCAGTACTTC. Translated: CASSQSGQLLYEQYF.

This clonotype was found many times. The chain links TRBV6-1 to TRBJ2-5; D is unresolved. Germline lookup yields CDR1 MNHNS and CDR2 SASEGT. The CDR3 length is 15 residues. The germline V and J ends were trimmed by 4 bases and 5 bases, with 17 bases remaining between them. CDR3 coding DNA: TGTGCCAGCAGTGTTTCCGGAGAAGCCTGGGAGACCCAGTACTTC. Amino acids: CASSVSGEAWETQYF.

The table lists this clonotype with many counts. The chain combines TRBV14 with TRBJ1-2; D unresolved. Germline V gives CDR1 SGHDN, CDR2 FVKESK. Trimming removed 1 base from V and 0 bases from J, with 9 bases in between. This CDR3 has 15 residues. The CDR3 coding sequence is TGTGCCAGCAGCCAAGGCATCCCTGCTAACTATGGCTACACCTTC. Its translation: CASSQGIPANYGYTF.

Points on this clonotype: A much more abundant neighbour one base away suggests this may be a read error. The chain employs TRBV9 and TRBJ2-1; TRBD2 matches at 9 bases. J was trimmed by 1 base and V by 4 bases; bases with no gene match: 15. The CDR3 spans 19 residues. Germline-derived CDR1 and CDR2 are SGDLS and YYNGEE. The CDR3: CASSIGFGRREGSYNEQFF. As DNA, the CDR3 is TGTGCCAGCAGCATCGGCTTCGGGCGGCGGGAGGGTTCCTACAATGAGCAGTTCTTC.

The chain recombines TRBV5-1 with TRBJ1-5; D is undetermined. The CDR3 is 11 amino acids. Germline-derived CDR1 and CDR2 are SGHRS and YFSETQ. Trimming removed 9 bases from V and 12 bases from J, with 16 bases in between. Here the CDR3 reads CAIPPPGGQHF. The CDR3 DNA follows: TGCGCCATCCCGCCCCCGGGCGGCCAGCATTTT.

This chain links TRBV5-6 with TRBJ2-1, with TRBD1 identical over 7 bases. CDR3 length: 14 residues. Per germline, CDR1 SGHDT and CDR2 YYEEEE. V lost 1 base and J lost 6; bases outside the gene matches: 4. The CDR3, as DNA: TGTGCCAGCAGCTTGTACAGGGGTTCCAATGAGCAGTTCTTC. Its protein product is CASSLYRGSNEQFF. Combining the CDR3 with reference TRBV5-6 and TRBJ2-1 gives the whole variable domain DAGVTQSPTHLIKTRGQQVTLRCSPKSGHDTVSWYQQALGQGPQFIFQYYEEEERQRGNFPDRFSGHQFPNYSSELNVNALLLGDSALYLCASSLYRGSNEQFFGPGTRLTVL.

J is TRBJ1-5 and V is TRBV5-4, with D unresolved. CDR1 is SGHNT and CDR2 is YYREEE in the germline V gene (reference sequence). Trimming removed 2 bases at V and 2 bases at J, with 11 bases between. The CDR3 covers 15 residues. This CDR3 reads CASSFDPSGNQPQHF. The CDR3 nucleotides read TGTGCCAGCAGCTTCGACCCGAGCGGCAATCAGCCCCAGCATTTT.

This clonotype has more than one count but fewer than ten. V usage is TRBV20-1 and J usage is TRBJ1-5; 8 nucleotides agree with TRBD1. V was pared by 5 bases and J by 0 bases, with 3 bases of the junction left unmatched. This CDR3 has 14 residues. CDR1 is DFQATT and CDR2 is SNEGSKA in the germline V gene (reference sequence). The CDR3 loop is CSAVRGPSNQPQHF. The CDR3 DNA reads TGCAGTGCTGTCAGGGGGCCTAGCAATCAGCCCCAGCATTTT.

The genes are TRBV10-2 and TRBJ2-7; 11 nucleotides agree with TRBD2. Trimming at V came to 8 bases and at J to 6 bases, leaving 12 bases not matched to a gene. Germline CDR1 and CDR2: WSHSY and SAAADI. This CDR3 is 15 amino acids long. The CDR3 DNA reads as TGCGCCAGCGGCGAAACTAGCGGGAGTTCGTCCGAGCAGTACTTC. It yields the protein CASGETSGSSSEQYF.

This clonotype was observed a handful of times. CDR3 nucleotides: TGTGCCAGTACCCCTGTCCGGCTCCCTACGGCGTGGACTGAAGCTTTCTTT. Translated, it gives CASTPVRLPTAWTEAFF. The V and J genes are TRBV19 and TRBJ1-1; D not certain. Germline CDR1 LNHDA, CDR2 SQIVND (reference sequence). Trimming took 7 bases from V and 5 from J, leaving 26 bases between them. The CDR3 spans 17 residues.

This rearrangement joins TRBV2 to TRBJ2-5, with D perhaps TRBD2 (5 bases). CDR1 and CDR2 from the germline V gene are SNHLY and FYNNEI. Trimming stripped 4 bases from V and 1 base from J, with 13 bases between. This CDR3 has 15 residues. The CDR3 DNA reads TGTGCCAGCAGTGGGGATCGGGGTTCCCAAGAGACCCAGTACTTC. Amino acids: CASSGDRGSQETQYF.